This passage covers 21 T cell receptor beta chains from one sample sequenced in a study of T cell repertoires in cytomegalovirus infection. TCRdb analysed the reads with MiXCR anew, one entry per CDR3 protein. The data contain approximately 300,000 distinct CDR3 sequences, 20% to 25% of them singletons. The antigens these receptors bind are not known. Sequenced here: cultured PBMCs, sampled from culture after CMV antigen stimulation. These TCRs come from a human donor in good health (CMV status not recorded). Some clones in this sample may be carry-over from other donors' samples.

The chain couples TRBV7-9 to TRBJ2-1, with D tentatively TRBD1 (5 bases). The CDR3 extends over 16 amino acids. Germline loops: CDR1 SEHNR, CDR2 FQNEAQ (reference sequence). V lost 1 base and J 2 bases, leaving 12 bases between the germline ends. The CDR3 DNA sequence: TGTGCCAGCAGCTTAGAGAAGGGGTCCACCTACAATGAGCAGTTCTTC. Translation: CASSLEKGSTYNEQFF.

This clonotype was observed a few times. The rearrangement links TRBV5-4 to TRBJ2-2; D is perhaps TRBD1 (5 bases). Germline V lookup: CDR1 SGHNT, CDR2 YYREEE (reference sequence). Trimming removed 4 bases at V and 8 bases at J, with 21 bases between. There are 16 residues in the CDR3. DNA for the CDR3: TGTGCCAGCAGCCCTGGGCAATGGGGCTCCAGGGGGGAGCTGTTTTTT. It encodes CASSPGQWGSRGELFF. The full variable domain, with the rest looked up from reference TRBV5-4 and TRBJ2-2, is ETGVTQSPTHLIKTRGQQVTLRCSSQSGHNTVSWYQQALGQGPQFIFQYYREEENGRGNFPPRFSGLQFPNYSSELNVNALELDDSALYLCASSPGQWGSRGELFFGEGSRLTVL.

V and J are TRBV2 and TRBJ2-7; D perhaps matches TRBD1 (5 bases). CDR1 is SNHLY, CDR2 FYNNEI, per germline. V lost 10 bases, J lost 0 bases, and 16 bases lay in between. The CDR3 spans 14 residues. CDR3: CAIRRDSNSYEQYF. CDR3 DNA sequence: TGTGCCATTCGCCGCGACAGCAACTCCTACGAGCAGTACTTC.

This clonotype was observed a few times. The CDR3 DNA reads as TGTGCCAGCAGTTTTAGGACTAGCGGGAGGGCTATCAATGAGCAGTTCTTC. It yields the protein CASSFRTSGRAINEQFF. This sequence joins TRBV6-5 and TRBJ2-1; 15 bases fit TRBD2. Germline lookup yields CDR1 MNHEY and CDR2 SVGAGI. The V gene end was trimmed by 4 bases and the J gene end by 6 bases; junction bases not matched to a gene: 7. CDR3 length equals 17 residues.

This clonotype has a handful of counts. This chain connects TRBV5-1 to TRBJ2-7; D not resolved. Trimming pared 9 bases from V and 3 bases from J, leaving 1 base between. This CDR3 region has 8 residues. CDR1 is SGHRS, CDR2 YFSETQ, per germline. The CDR3 is CANYEQYV. The CDR3 DNA is TGCGCCAACTACGAGCAGTACGTC.

The table lists this clonotype with a few counts. The gene calls are TRBV12-3 or TRBV12-4 and TRBJ2-3, with 10 nucleotides matching TRBD1. This CDR3 has 17 residues. After removal of 2 bases from V and 4 bases from J, the junction contained 9 bases not matched to a gene. CDR3 sequence: CASSLRHRDRGPDTQYF. In DNA form, the CDR3 reads TGTGCCAGCAGTTTACGGCACCGGGACAGGGGCCCAGATACGCAGTATTTT.

The CDR3 spells CASSYGGARTDTQYF. CDR3 in DNA: TGTGCCAGCAGTTACGGTGGGGCCCGCACAGATACGCAGTATTTT. The V call is TRBV6-2 or TRBV6-3, the J call TRBJ2-3, with a weak D call TRBD1 (5 bases). Trimming stripped 2 bases from V and 1 base from J, with 10 bases between. CDR1 is MNHEY and CDR2 is SVGEGT in the germline V gene. CDR3 length equals 15 residues.

The rearrangement joins TRBV18 to TRBJ2-3; the D is unclear. The CDR3 contains 15 residues. CDR1 and CDR2 (germline): KGHSH, LQKENI. Trimming took off 3 bases at V and 1 base at J, with 11 bases between the two ends. The CDR3 loop reads CASSPKPVGTDTQYF. CDR3 sequence (DNA): TGTGCCAGCTCACCGAAGCCAGTCGGCACAGATACGCAGTATTTT.

V gene TRBV20-1 combines with J gene TRBJ1-5; D is perhaps TRBD1 (5 bases). The CDR3 spans 13 residues. Trimming removed 6 bases from V and 3 bases from J, with 12 bases in between. Germline V gene data show CDR1 as DFQATT and CDR2 as SNEGSKA (reference sequence). This CDR3 reads CSARNRINQPQHF. CDR3 DNA sequence: TGCAGTGCCCGAAACAGGATCAATCAGCCCCAGCATTTT.

A few counts support this clonotype. The genes are TRBV7-9 and TRBJ1-1; no reliable D call. Germline CDR1 SEHNR, CDR2 FQNEAQ (reference sequence). The CDR3 contains 14 residues. The V end lost 0 bases, the J end lost 10 bases, and 15 bases lay between the germline ends. CDR3 bases: TGTGCCAGCAGCTTAGCGGTCTACGAGTCACCAGCTTTCTTT. Amino acid sequence: CASSLAVYESPAFF.

J is TRBJ2-3 and V is TRBV27, with D perhaps being TRBD1 or TRBD2 (5 bases each). V lost 6 bases to trimming and J lost 2 bases, with 15 bases between them. Germline CDR1 reads MNHEY; CDR2 reads SMNVEV (reference sequence). This CDR3 contains 15 residues. The CDR3: CASSRGQGFTDTQYF. In DNA, the CDR3 is TGTGCCAGCAGCCGGGGCCAAGGATTCACAGATACGCAGTATTTT.

The chain uses TRBV27 and TRBJ1-2, with D possibly matching TRBD1 (6 bases). Germline V lookup: CDR1 MNHEY, CDR2 SMNVEV (reference sequence). V dropped 5 bases and J dropped 5 bases, with 21 bases sitting between them. The CDR3 sequence is 16 residues long. The CDR3 here is CASSTSRDTRPYGYTF. In nucleotides, the CDR3 is TGTGCCAGCAGTACCTCCCGGGACACCAGGCCATATGGCTACACCTTC.

Many counts were recorded for this clonotype. This chain links TRBV7-2 with TRBJ2-1; no clear D gene. The germline V gene has CDR1 SGHTA and CDR2 FQGNSA. V was clipped by 1 base and J by 6 bases, with 7 bases between them. This CDR3 spans 13 amino acids. The DNA of the CDR3 is TGTGCCAGCAGCTTAGGGGTCACCAATGAGCAGTTCTTC. It is translated as CASSLGVTNEQFF.

This clonotype showed up just once. The V gene is TRBV6-2 or TRBV6-3, the J gene TRBJ2-1, with no clear D. The CDR3 runs 10 residues. Trimming removed 9 bases from V and 8 bases from J, with 8 bases in between. Germline-derived CDR1 and CDR2 are MNHEY and SVGEGT. CDR3 sequence: CASTRHEQFF. The DNA of the CDR3 is TGTGCCAGTACAAGGCATGAGCAGTTCTTC.

For the CDR3, the DNA is TGCAGTGCCGCCCCCGAGGGGAAGAAATCCTACGAGCAGTACGTC. It specifies CSAAPEGKKSYEQYV. V is TRBV20-1 and J is TRBJ2-7; D may be TRBD1 or TRBD2 (5 bases each). With 6 bases removed from V and 1 base from J, the gap between germline ends came to 19 bases. The germline V gene has CDR1 DFQATT and CDR2 SNEGSKA (reference sequence). This CDR3 contains 15 residues.

V is TRBV7-2 and J is TRBJ2-7; 9 bases match TRBD2. The V segment lost 3 bases and the J segment 2 bases; nucleotides outside the gene matches: 5. This CDR3 is built from 15 residues. The germline V gene encodes CDR1 SGHTA and CDR2 FQGNSA. CDR3 amino acids: CASSFLAGQTYEQYF. DNA of the CDR3: TGTGCCAGCAGCTTCCTAGCGGGGCAGACCTACGAGCAGTACTTC.

The table lists this clonotype with many counts. The gene calls are TRBV6-1 and TRBJ2-2, with 10 bases fitting TRBD2. This CDR3 spans 16 amino acids. V was pared by 6 bases and J by 4 bases, with 8 bases of the junction left unmatched. Germline assignment: CDR1 MNHNS and CDR2 SASEGT. The CDR3 bases are TGTGCCAGCAGGATTCGACTAGCGGGTGGCACCGGGGAGCTGTTTTTT. It translates to CASRIRLAGGTGELFF.

This sequence joins TRBV7-2 and TRBJ2-1; 13 bases are a match to TRBD2. The germline gives CDR1 SGHTA, CDR2 FQGNSA. V dropped 5 bases and J dropped 7; count of bases not matched to a gene: 11. This CDR3 comprises 17 residues. The CDR3 loop reads CASSVQVGLAGVNEQFF. CDR3 sequence (DNA): TGTGCCAGCAGCGTACAGGTCGGACTAGCGGGAGTTAATGAGCAGTTCTTC.

The rearrangement joins TRBV7-2 to TRBJ2-4, with a possible D match to TRBD2 (5 bases). CDR1 is SGHTA and CDR2 is FQGNSA in the germline V gene. Trimming left V 5 bases short and J 8 bases short, with 19 bases between. The CDR3 consists of 15 residues. This chain's CDR3 is CASSLVGVEADIQYF. CDR3 DNA: TGTGCCAGCAGCCTTGTTGGTGTCGAAGCGGACATTCAGTACTTC.

This clonotype was counted ten times or more. This sequence joins TRBV7-2 and TRBJ2-7; D is possibly TRBD2 (5 bases). This CDR3 comprises 15 residues. Germline loops: CDR1 SGHTA, CDR2 FQGNSA. V dropped 5 bases and J dropped 5 bases, with 19 bases sitting between them. The chain's CDR3 is CASSQSSARYDEQYF. DNA of the CDR3: TGTGCCAGCAGCCAAAGTAGCGCGAGGTACGACGAGCAGTACTTC. Full variable domain (rest looked up from reference TRBV7-2 and TRBJ2-7): GAGVSQSPSNKVTEKGKDVELRCDPISGHTALYWYRQSLGQGLEFLIYFQGNSAPDKSGLPSDRFSAERTGGSVSTLTIQRTQQEDSAVYLCASSQSSARYDEQYFGPGTRLTVT.

This clonotype appeared a few times. This chain joins TRBV11-2 and TRBJ2-5; no firm D call. The length of the CDR3 is 13 residues. Germline values: CDR1 SGHAT, CDR2 FQNNGV. Trimming shortened V by 3 bases and J by 2 bases, and 7 bases separated the two germline ends. The CDR3 reads CASSFRRQETQYF. The CDR3 DNA follows: TGTGCCAGCAGCTTCCGGCGGCAAGAGACCCAGTACTTC.